The next 24 T cell receptor beta chains were all read from a single sample in a study of blood T cell repertoires in COVID-19 (TCRdb year 2020). Preparation of the library involved the immunoSEQ multiplex PCR assay. TCRdb mirrors the immuneACCESS table, restricted to in-frame sequences. Some clones are absent from its copies; in checked studies, under half trace to an unresolved V gene, and the reason for the others is unknown. The sample records some 250,000 clones, roughly 80% of which are singletons. Approximately 7.2% of the sample comes from the top ten. The sequenced material came from peripheral blood. These receptor sequences come from a woman older than 75 with acute or convalescent COVID-19.

This chain links TRBV9 with TRBJ2-3; 10 bases map to TRBD2. The germline V gene encodes CDR1 SGDLS and CDR2 YYNGEE. This CDR3 is 16 amino acids long. With 4 bases clipped from V and 3 bases from J, the junction kept 8 bases outside the gene matches. The CDR3 sequence is CASSSLPGLATDTQYF. CDR3 DNA sequence: TGTGCCAGCAGCTCACTTCCGGGACTAGCGACAGATACGCAGTATTTT.

V and J are TRBV7-3 and TRBJ2-1, with 16 bases lining up with TRBD2. The CDR3 extends over 17 amino acids. Germline assignment: CDR1 SGHTA and CDR2 FQGTGA. The trim removed 5 bases at V and 6 bases at J, leaving 7 bases unmatched. CDR3 in DNA: TGTGCCAGCAGCGGAGGGACTAGCGGGAGGGCGGGCAATGAGCAGTTCTTC. It encodes CASSGGTSGRAGNEQFF.

This chain joins TRBV28 and TRBJ2-5; D is uncertain. Germline V gene sequence: CDR1 MDHEN, CDR2 SYDVKM. V lost 1 base, J lost 6 bases, and 9 bases lay in between. CDR3 size: 13 residues. As DNA, the CDR3 is TGTGCCAGCAGTTTATACAGTGGAAAGACCCAGTACTTC. Amino acid sequence: CASSLYSGKTQYF.

The chain combines TRBV27 with TRBJ2-5; 11 nucleotides line up with TRBD2. Germline loops: CDR1 MNHEY, CDR2 SMNVEV (reference sequence). The CDR3 runs 16 residues. The J segment lost 5 bases and the V segment lost 5 bases, leaving 10 bases of the junction unmatched. This CDR3 reads CASSITLAGGGETQYF. DNA of the CDR3: TGTGCCAGCAGTATAACCCTAGCGGGAGGAGGGGAGACCCAGTACTTC.

The V call is TRBV19, the J call TRBJ1-5; the D gene is possibly TRBD1 (6 bases). This CDR3 is 15 amino acids long. The germline CDR1 and CDR2 sequences are LNHDA and SQIVND (reference sequence). V was clipped by 5 bases and J by 7 bases, with 18 bases between them. CDR3 nucleotides: TGTGCCAGTAGTCCTTGGGACAACCCAAGGCAGCCCCAGCATTTT. Its protein is CASSPWDNPRQPQHF.

This clone was observed a single time. The chain combines TRBV2 with TRBJ2-3; weak D call: TRBD2 (5 bases). V gave up 5 bases and J gave up 4 bases, with 25 bases separating them. Germline CDR1 reads SNHLY; CDR2 reads FYNNEI. This CDR3 is built from 18 residues. The CDR3 reads CASSSIFSAIDRPDTQYF. CDR3 sequence (DNA): TGTGCCAGCAGTTCTATTTTTAGCGCCATAGACCGTCCAGATACGCAGTATTTT.

This chain uses TRBV28 with TRBJ2-2; D ambiguous. CDR3 length equals 10 residues. Germline CDR1 reads MDHEN; CDR2 reads SYDVKM. Trimming took off 8 bases at V and 8 bases at J, with 6 bases between the two ends. The CDR3 spells CASQAGELFF. The CDR3 region has the DNA TGTGCCAGCCAAGCTGGGGAGCTGTTTTTT.

This clone was seen only a few times. The rearrangement joins TRBV10-3 to TRBJ1-5; possibly TRBD1 for D (6 bases). The length of the CDR3 is 15 residues. Trimming pared 6 bases from V and 2 bases from J, leaving 14 bases between. In germline, CDR1 is ENHRY, CDR2 SYGVKD. The CDR3 coding sequence is TGTGCCATCAGCCAACAGGGAGATGGCAATCAGCCCCAGCATTTT. Amino acids: CAISQQGDGNQPQHF.

This clone was detected only a few times. The chain has TRBV6-5 and TRBJ1-4; a possible D gene is TRBD1 (6 bases). Germline CDR1 MNHEY, CDR2 SVGAGI. The CDR3 covers 15 residues. Trimming pared 6 bases from V and 8 bases from J, leaving 19 bases between. The CDR3 region is CASSNLAGAGEKLFF. In DNA, the CDR3 is TGTGCCAGCAGCAATCTGGCAGGGGCCGGGGAAAAACTGTTTTTT.

This clone was seen a single time. DNA for the CDR3: TGTGCCAGTAGTACCCCGAACCGCGGGACAGGGTACGAGCAGTACTTC. Translation gives CASSTPNRGTGYEQYF. J is TRBJ2-7 and V is TRBV19, with TRBD1 matching over 9 bases. The CDR3 contains 16 residues. V was pared by 4 bases and J by 4 bases, with 11 bases of the junction left unmatched. Germline V lookup: CDR1 LNHDA, CDR2 SQIVND (reference sequence).

The chain employs TRBV18 and TRBJ2-1; weak D call: TRBD1 (5 bases). CDR1 and CDR2 from the germline V gene are KGHSH and LQKENI. Trimming pared 5 bases from V and 4 bases from J, leaving 18 bases between. The CDR3 is 16 amino acids. The CDR3 loop reads CASSSTVGVAYNEQFF. In nucleotides, the CDR3 is TGTGCCAGCTCATCAACGGTAGGGGTCGCTTACAATGAGCAGTTCTTC.

CDR3 in DNA: TGTGCCAGCAGTGAAGACTTAACAGGGACGGCTGGCTACACCTTC. It encodes CASSEDLTGTAGYTF. V and J are TRBV6-1 and TRBJ1-2, with D perhaps matching TRBD1 (6 bases). Germline values: CDR1 MNHNS, CDR2 SASEGT. V was shortened by 1 base and J by 7 bases, with 16 bases between the two germline ends. The CDR3 is made up of 15 amino acids.

The chain carries TRBV19 and TRBJ1-5, with 11 bases aligning to TRBD1. J gave up 5 bases and V 6 bases, and 0 bases lay outside the gene matches. The CDR3 contains 13 residues. Germline V lookup: CDR1 LNHDA, CDR2 SQIVND (reference sequence). The chain's CDR3 is CASRGQGDQPQHF. The CDR3 nucleotides read TGTGCCAGTAGGGGACAGGGGGATCAGCCCCAGCATTTT.

The chain carries TRBV6-5 and TRBJ1-3; 9 bases are a match to TRBD1. This CDR3 is 15 amino acids long. Germline CDR1 reads MNHEY; CDR2 reads SVGAGI. V shed 6 bases and J 7 bases; nucleotides not matched to a gene: 10. The CDR3 sequence: CASRPPGQGRNTIYF. The CDR3 DNA reads TGTGCCAGCAGGCCCCCGGGACAGGGAAGGAACACCATATATTTT.

This clone was observed at least ten times. This chain joins TRBV2 and TRBJ2-6; 7 bases fit TRBD1. This CDR3 region has 18 residues. From germline, CDR1 is SNHLY and CDR2 FYNNEI. V lost 4 bases to trimming and J lost 3 bases; unmatched junction nucleotides: 12. This chain's CDR3 is CASSVESNRGYGANVLTF. As DNA, the CDR3 is TGTGCCAGCAGTGTTGAGTCCAACAGGGGATATGGGGCCAACGTCCTGACTTTC. The full variable domain, with the rest looked up from reference TRBV2 and TRBJ2-6, is EPEVTQTPSHQVTQMGQEVILRCVPISNHLYFYWYRQILGQKVEFLVSFYNNEISEKSEIFDDQFSVERPDGSNFTLKIRSTKLEDSAMYFCASSVESNRGYGANVLTFGAGSRLTVL.

This chain uses TRBV19 with TRBJ1-1, with D uncertain. V was clipped by 3 bases and J by 0 bases, with 8 bases between them. CDR1 is LNHDA and CDR2 is SQIVND in the germline V gene (reference sequence). This CDR3 has 14 residues. The CDR3 nucleotides are TGTGCCAGTAGTATGGGCGTTTTGAACACTGAAGCTTTCTTT. It translates to CASSMGVLNTEAFF.

The gene calls are TRBV5-1 and TRBJ2-2; D gene ambiguous. With 0 bases removed from V and 0 bases from J, the gap between germline ends came to 9 bases. Looked up from germline, CDR1 is SGHRS and CDR2 is YFSETQ. The CDR3 is made up of 16 amino acids. The CDR3 DNA sequence: TGCGCCAGCAGCTTGGCCGCCAGGACGAACACCGGGGAGCTGTTTTTT. Protein: CASSLAARTNTGELFF.

This clone appeared a few times. The rearrangement joins TRBV7-2 to TRBJ2-1, with 11 bases aligning to TRBD2. V gave up 5 bases and J gave up 9 bases; unmatched junction bases: 6. The CDR3 totals 14 residues. From germline, CDR1 is SGHTA and CDR2 FQGNSA. The CDR3 is CASSQKLAGAEQFF. The CDR3 nucleotides are TGTGCCAGCAGCCAAAAACTAGCGGGGGCTGAGCAGTTCTTC.

The chain combines TRBV28 with TRBJ1-3; unclear D gene. The CDR3 is 14 amino acids. V lost 1 base to trimming and J lost 6 bases, with 10 bases between them. CDR1 is MDHEN and CDR2 is SYDVKM in the germline V gene. The CDR3 sequence: CASSLFRGLNTIYF. The CDR3 nucleotides read TGTGCCAGCAGTTTATTTCGTGGGCTAAACACCATATATTTT.

V usage is TRBV27 and J usage is TRBJ1-1; 12 bases align to TRBD1. CDR3 length: 17 amino acids. Germline CDR1 MNHEY, CDR2 SMNVEV (reference sequence). V trimming: 5 bases; J trimming: 1 base; junction bases outside the gene matches: 8. The CDR3 here is CASSQRDRGRGNTEAFF. DNA for the CDR3: TGTGCCAGCAGTCAGCGGGACAGGGGGCGCGGGAACACTGAAGCTTTCTTT.

The chain carries TRBV28 and TRBJ1-4, with D possibly TRBD1 on 5 matching bases. V lost 3 bases and J 4 bases, leaving 9 bases between the germline ends. CDR1 is MDHEN, CDR2 SYDVKM, per germline. This CDR3 is 14 amino acids long. In DNA form, the CDR3 reads TGTGCCAGCAGTTTTCGCAGGGTTAATGAAAAACTGTTTTTT. Amino acid sequence: CASSFRRVNEKLFF.

V and J are TRBV30 and TRBJ2-7; perhaps TRBD2 as D (6 bases). Germline values: CDR1 GTSNPN, CDR2 SVGIG (reference sequence). The CDR3 covers 12 residues. Trimming shortened V by 2 bases and J by 12 bases, and 17 bases separated the two germline ends. Here the CDR3 reads CAWSRGLVTWYF. In nucleotides, the CDR3 is TGTGCCTGGAGTCGGGGACTTGTAACTTGGTACTTC.

The V call is TRBV24-1, the J call TRBJ2-1; 8 bases line up with TRBD2. This CDR3 has 16 residues. V dropped 4 bases and J dropped 0; count of bases not matched to a gene: 4. Looked up from germline, CDR1 is KGHDR and CDR2 is SFDVKD. The CDR3 coding sequence is TGTGCCACCAGTGACCAGAGCGGGAGCTCCTACAATGAGCAGTTCTTC. This translates into CATSDQSGSSYNEQFF.

This sequence joins TRBV27 and TRBJ1-2; perhaps TRBD1 as D (6 bases). Looked up from germline, CDR1 is MNHEY and CDR2 is SMNVEV (reference sequence). The CDR3 has 13 residues. The V end was cut by 2 bases, the J end by 2 bases, with 6 bases between. CDR3 amino acids: CASSLQGNYGYTF. The CDR3 DNA reads TGTGCCAGCAGTTTACAGGGGAACTATGGCTACACCTTC.